The rows below give T cell receptor beta chains drawn from one sample of a study of T cells in Graves' hyperthyroidism and ophthalmopathy. One entry per CDR3 protein results from TCRdb running MiXCR on the multiplex PCR reads. Here the sample spans under 350,000 distinct CDR3 sequences, 10% to 15% being singletons. Sequencing was carried out using blood. These receptors all come from a young woman with Graves' hyperthyroidism that later progressed to Graves' ophthalmopathy. The CDR3 runs from the conserved cysteine through the conserved F or W. The order of the fields is clone size, V gene, D gene, J gene, CDR3 protein, CDR3 DNA. The D gene is left open where the match is weak. The size field is filled for only some rows; it gives once, few, many or a size class.

>many|TRBV28|-|TRBJ2-3
CASSFFSAGTDTQYF
TGTGCCAGCAGTTTCTTCAGCGCTGGCACAGATACGCAGTATTTT
>many|TRBV28|-|TRBJ1-3
CASSSSYLTRGNTIYF
TGTGCCAGCAGTTCTTCCTATCTAACCCGGGGAAACACCATATATTTT
>many|TRBV6-6|-|TRBJ1-2
CASSYEGINYGYTF
TGTGCCAGCAGTTACGAGGGAATAAACTATGGCTACACCTTC
>many|TRBV7-9|TRBD1|TRBJ2-1
CASSLWTGQYNEQFF
TGTGCCAGCAGCTTATGGACGGGACAGTACAATGAGCAGTTCTTC
>-|TRBV6-1|TRBD1|TRBJ2-7
CASSHPGTGYYEQYF
TGTGCCAGCAGTCACCCCGGGACAGGATACTACGAGCAGTACTTC
>many|TRBV2|-|TRBJ2-7
CASSETYEQYF
TGTGCCAGCAGTGAGACCTACGAGCAGTACTTC
>once|TRBV6-1|-|TRBJ2-7
CASKTRQDDSYEQYF
TGTGCCAGCAAAACAAGACAGGATGACTCCTACGAGCAGTACTTC
>once|TRBV2|TRBD1|TRBJ1-1
CASSSMTGTGDPEAFF
TGTGCCAGCAGTTCTATGACCGGGACAGGGGACCCTGAAGCTTTCTTT
>many|TRBV12-3/TRBV12-4|TRBD1|TRBJ2-7
CASRRRQGVDEQYF
TGTGCCAGCAGGAGGCGACAGGGTGTGGACGAGCAGTACTTC
>many|TRBV12-3/TRBV12-4|-|TRBJ1-1
CASSFWQNTEAFF
TGTGCCAGCAGTTTTTGGCAGAACACTGAAGCTTTCTTT
>few|TRBV6-2/TRBV6-3|TRBD2|TRBJ2-1
CASSFLPPTSGSRNEQFF
TGTGCCAGCAGTTTCCTCCCTCCTACTAGCGGGTCTCGCAATGAGCAGTTCTTC
>-|TRBV3-1|-|TRBJ2-1
CASSHTVIYNEQFF
TGTGCCAGCAGCCATACAGTGATCTACAATGAGCAGTTCTTC
>many|TRBV7-8|-|TRBJ2-4
CASSLVEKGPMGIQYF
TGTGCCAGCAGCTTAGTGGAGAAAGGGCCAATGGGCATTCAGTACTTC
>many|TRBV5-6|-|TRBJ2-1
CASSFWAGDNNEQFF
TGTGCCAGCAGCTTCTGGGCAGGGGATAACAATGAGCAGTTCTTC
>many|TRBV5-1|TRBD1|TRBJ2-3
CASSSGTGRGYTDTQYF
TGCGCCAGCAGCTCGGGGACAGGACGGGGATACACAGATACGCAGTATTTT
>many|TRBV11-2|-|TRBJ2-7
CASSPLSRGTGLSYEQYF
TGTGCCAGCAGTCCCCTTTCCCGGGGGACCGGACTATCGTACGAGCAGTACTTC
>many|TRBV7-2|-|TRBJ2-5
CASSLAGGRGGETQYF
TGTGCCAGCAGCTTAGCGGGCGGGAGAGGGGGAGAGACCCAGTACTTC
>few|TRBV4-3|TRBD1|TRBJ1-4
CASSQDKTGALRKLFF
TGCGCCAGCAGCCAAGATAAGACAGGGGCCCTCCGAAAACTGTTTTTT
>many|TRBV13|TRBD1|TRBJ2-7
CASSPLFRDRGQYEQYF
TGTGCCAGCAGCCCTCTATTCCGGGACAGGGGGCAATACGAGCAGTACTTC
>many|TRBV3-1|TRBD1|TRBJ1-6
CASSPSGQNSPLHF
TGTGCCAGCAGCCCATCGGGACAGAATTCACCCCTCCACTTT
>many|TRBV28|-|TRBJ2-7
CASSLFDRYEQYF
TGTGCCAGCAGTTTATTTGACCGGTACGAGCAGTACTTC
>many|TRBV2|-|TRBJ2-2
CARGRRTGELFF
TGTGCCAGGGGGCGACGGACCGGGGAGCTGTTTTTT
>many|TRBV28|-|TRBJ2-5
CASSLTQGTSSQYF
TGTGCCAGCAGTTTGACCCAGGGGACCTCGTCCCAGTACTTC
>-|TRBV19|TRBD1|TRBJ1-4
CATMTRGRGTSSDLPYQEKLFF
TGTGCCACCATGACGAGGGGGCGCGGGACTAGCAGCGATCTTCCCTATCAGGAAAAACTGTTTTTT
>many|TRBV27|-|TRBJ2-3
CASGDGAARTDTQYF
TGTGCCAGCGGAGACGGAGCGGCCCGCACAGATACGCAGTATTTT
>-|TRBV7-9|-|TRBJ2-1
CASSLKGVSYNEQFF
TGTGCCAGCAGCTTAAAAGGAGTTTCCTACAATGAGCAGTTCTTC
>many|TRBV5-6|-|TRBJ2-5
CASSRLGPTTRGETQYF
TGTGCCAGCAGCCGTCTGGGTCCGACGACGAGAGGGGAGACCCAGTACTTC
>many|TRBV20-1|TRBD1|TRBJ2-1
CSARPGTGSGNEQFF
TGCAGTGCTAGGCCCGGGACAGGGTCCGGGAATGAGCAGTTCTTC
>many|TRBV28|TRBD1|TRBJ2-7
CASSASGTGTYEQYF
TGTGCCAGCAGTGCTTCCGGGACAGGGACCTACGAGCAGTACTTC
>many|TRBV18|-|TRBJ2-1
CASSSPVGGPSYNEQFF
TGTGCCAGCTCATCGCCAGTAGGAGGGCCTTCATACAATGAGCAGTTCTTC
>few|TRBV27|-|TRBJ2-2
CASSFLADSGELFF
TGTGCCAGCAGTTTTTTAGCGGACTCGGGGGAGCTGTTTTTT
>many|TRBV20-1|-|TRBJ2-1
CSARFFGLNRDEQFF
TGCAGTGCTAGATTCTTCGGGCTGAATCGGGATGAGCAGTTCTTC
>many|TRBV7-8|TRBD1|TRBJ2-3
CASSLRQGTDTQYF
TGTGCCAGCAGCTTGAGACAGGGAACAGATACGCAGTATTTT
>-|TRBV7-8|TRBD2|TRBJ2-1
CASSLTSARRTSINNEQFF
TGTGCCAGCAGTCTAACTTCAGCCCGGAGGACTAGCATAAACAATGAGCAGTTCTTC
>-|TRBV5-6|TRBD2|TRBJ2-3
CASSLGSGVGPDTQYF
TGTGCCAGCAGCTTGGGAAGCGGGGTCGGGCCAGATACGCAGTATTTT
>-|TRBV19|-|TRBJ1-5
CASSPLGGNSNQPQHF
TGTGCCAGTAGTCCCTTGGGGGGTAATAGCAATCAGCCCCAGCATTTT
>many|TRBV11-2|TRBD2|TRBJ2-1
CASSLTAGVSNEQFF
TGTGCCAGCAGCTTAACCGCGGGAGTATCCAATGAGCAGTTCTTC
>many|TRBV7-9|TRBD1|TRBJ2-7
CASSVVGQGAYEQYF
TGTGCCAGCAGCGTTGTCGGACAGGGGGCCTACGAGCAGTACTTC
>many|TRBV12-3/TRBV12-4|TRBD2|TRBJ2-7
CASSPRSGREQYF
TGTGCCAGCAGTCCAAGGTCCGGGAGGGAGCAGTACTTC
>many|TRBV6-5|-|TRBJ1-1
CASSYYGPPEAFF
TGTGCCAGCAGTTACTACGGGCCCCCTGAAGCTTTCTTT
>many|TRBV10-3|TRBD1|TRBJ2-3
CASGANRGGTDTQYF
TGTGCCAGCGGTGCCAACAGGGGAGGCACAGATACGCAGTATTTT
>many|TRBV27|-|TRBJ1-2
CASIGYTF
TGTGCCAGCATCGGCTACACCTTC
>many|TRBV10-3|-|TRBJ2-7
CAISDPWGGDVHEQYF
TGTGCCATCAGTGACCCCTGGGGGGGCGACGTCCACGAGCAGTACTTC
>-|TRBV20-1|TRBD1|TRBJ2-7
CSARIAGQGNLYEQYF
TGCAGTGCTAGAATCGCGGGACAGGGGAATCTATACGAGCAGTACTTC
>many|TRBV3-1|-|TRBJ2-2
CASSQEGSSGRELFF
TGTGCCAGCAGCCAAGAAGGAAGTAGCGGACGGGAGCTGTTTTTT
>-|TRBV29-1|TRBD1|TRBJ2-7
CSVEESRTGSYEQYF
TGCAGCGTTGAAGAAAGCAGGACAGGATCCTACGAGCAGTACTTC
>-|TRBV19|-|TRBJ2-2
CASSILFNTGELFF
TGTGCCAGTAGTATTCTGTTCAATACCGGGGAGCTGTTTTTT
>many|TRBV29-1|TRBD2|TRBJ2-1
CSVGASGSLEQFF
TGCAGCGTTGGAGCTAGCGGGAGTCTTGAGCAGTTCTTC
>many|TRBV10-3|-|TRBJ1-1
CAISDLGGNAEAFF
TGTGCCATCAGTGATTTGGGAGGGAACGCTGAAGCTTTCTTT
>many|TRBV7-2|-|TRBJ1-5
CASSSVIRQPQHF
TGTGCCAGCAGCTCAGTCATTCGGCAGCCCCAGCATTTT
>many|TRBV4-3|TRBD1|TRBJ2-4
CASSQVTGGIQYF
TGCGCCAGCAGCCAAGTAACAGGGGGGATTCAGTACTTC
>many|TRBV19|TRBD2|TRBJ2-7
CASSDSGATAYEQYF
TGTGCCAGTAGTGATAGCGGGGCCACAGCCTACGAGCAGTACTTC